The text below deals with one T cell receptor (beta chain). It has no known antigen specificity. No per-base quality is available; no much larger clone lies one base away. The source of the sample is a study of control samples from healthy donors and cancer patients (dated by TCRdb to 2020 to 2022). The library was prepared using the immunoSEQ multiplex PCR assay. TCRdb re-hosts the immuneACCESS table, in-frame sequences only. Its copies lack some clones; in the studies checked, an unresolved V gene accounts for under half of them, and the cause for the rest is not known. The sample has roughly 450,000 clones on record, 80% to 95% of them singletons. The ten largest clones add up to around 6.5% of the sample. In the germline V gene (reference sequence), CDR1 corresponds to LNHDA and CDR2 to SQIVND. Trimming takes 6 bases from V and 6 bases from J, and the germline ends sit 14 bases apart. Spanning cysteine to phenylalanine, the CDR3 consists of 13 amino acids. This entry keeps only the CDR3 DNA: 39 bases, framed from base 1.

The source material was PBMCs. This TCR came from a man aged 35-49 years with head and neck cancer. This sequence uses TRBV19 and TRBJ1-2, with the D gene too uncertain to name. The CDR3 has the sequence CASRNDRFHGYTF. The sequence in DNA is TGTGCCAGTAGAAATGACCGTTTCCATGGCTACACCTTC.